The rows below give T cell receptor beta chains drawn from one sample of a study of T cell changes during pregnancy in multiple sclerosis. Only in-frame clones appear in the TCRdb table, and some are missing; sequencing was by immunoSEQ multiplex PCR. The sample holds approximately 44,000 clones; around 93% are singletons and the top ten take 0.45% to 0.55%. Sequenced material: CD4+ T cells from peripheral blood mononuclear cells, taken in the third trimester of pregnancy. Source of these receptors: a female donor with multiple sclerosis, enrolled in a pregnancy study. The CDR3 runs from the conserved cysteine through the conserved F or W. The D gene is left open where the match is weak.

V	D	J	length	CDR3	DNA
TRBV29-1	TRBD1	TRBJ1-1	12	CSVLQGATEAFF	TGCAGCGTTCTACAGGGGGCCACTGAAGCTTTCTTT
TRBV7-2	NA	TRBJ2-1	15	CASSLDAGSYNEQFF	TGTGCCAGCAGCTTAGATGCGGGAAGCTACAATGAGCAGTTCTTC
TRBV7-2	TRBD1	TRBJ2-7	15	CASSQDRDRIYEQYF	TGTGCCAGCAGCCAAGACCGGGACAGAATCTACGAGCAGTACTTC
TRBV20-1	NA	TRBJ2-7	10	CSARAGEQYF	TGCAGTGCTAGGGCGGGAGAGCAGTACTTC
TRBV5-1	NA	TRBJ2-3	14	CASSFDRATDTQYF	TGCGCCAGCAGCTTCGACAGAGCCACAGATACGCAGTATTTT
TRBV9	TRBD1	TRBJ1-1	14	CASSRDSLNTEAFF	TGTGCCAGCAGTCGGGACAGTTTGAACACTGAAGCTTTCTTT
TRBV25-1	NA	TRBJ1-1	15	CASSDPRKLNTEAFF	TGTGCCAGCAGTGATCCGCGAAAGTTGAACACTGAAGCTTTCTTT
TRBV6-6	NA	TRBJ2-1	15	CASSYRGRENNEQFF	TGTGCCAGCAGTTACCGGGGGCGGGAGAACAATGAGCAGTTCTTC
TRBV5-1	TRBD2	TRBJ2-7	14	CASSLLAGVGEQYF	TGCGCCAGCAGCTTGCTAGCGGGAGTCGGGGAGCAGTACTTC
TRBV7-2	TRBD2	TRBJ2-4	15	CASSLSGTTENIQYF	TGTGCCAGCAGCTTATCCGGGACTACTGAAAACATTCAGTACTTC
TRBV7-2	TRBD1	TRBJ2-5	15	CASSSRDRGLATQYF	TGTGCCAGCAGCTCCCGGGACAGGGGATTAGCGACCCAGTACTTC
TRBV14	NA	TRBJ2-1	16	CASSQGGSGKNGEQFF	TGTGCCAGCAGCCAAGGCGGATCAGGGAAGAATGGTGAGCAGTTCTTC
TRBV28	TRBD1	TRBJ1-4	14	CASRRQGINEKLFF	TGTGCCAGCAGAAGACAGGGTATTAATGAAAAACTGTTTTTT
TRBV7-9	TRBD1	TRBJ1-3	16	CASSLVFGTGSDTIYF	TGTGCCAGCAGCTTAGTTTTTGGGACAGGGTCGGACACCATATATTTT
TRBV4-3	NA	TRBJ2-1	14	CASSQDPVFGEQFF	TGCGCCAGCAGCCAAGACCCAGTTTTTGGTGAGCAGTTCTTC
TRBV10-3	NA	TRBJ2-6	15	CAISDLRSGANVLTF	TGTGCCATCAGTGATCTCCGCTCTGGGGCCAACGTCCTGACTTTC
TRBV5-6	NA	TRBJ1-5	13	CASTGAGISPQHF	TGTGCCAGCACTGGGGCAGGGATATCACCCCAGCATTTT
TRBV2	NA	TRBJ1-3	15	CASSETSGSGNTIYF	TGTGCCAGCAGTGAAACGTCAGGCTCTGGAAACACCATATATTTT